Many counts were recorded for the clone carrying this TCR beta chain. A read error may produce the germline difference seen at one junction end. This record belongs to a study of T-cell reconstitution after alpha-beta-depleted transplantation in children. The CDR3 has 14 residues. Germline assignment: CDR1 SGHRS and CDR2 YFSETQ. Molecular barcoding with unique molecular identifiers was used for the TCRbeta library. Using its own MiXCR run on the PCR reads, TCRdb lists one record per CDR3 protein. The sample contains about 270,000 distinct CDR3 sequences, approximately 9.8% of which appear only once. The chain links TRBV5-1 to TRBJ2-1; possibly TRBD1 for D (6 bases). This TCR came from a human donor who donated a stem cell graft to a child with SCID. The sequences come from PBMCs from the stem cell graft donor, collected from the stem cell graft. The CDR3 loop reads CASSLRGSYNEQFF. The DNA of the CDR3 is TGTGCCAGCAGCCTCAGGGGTTCCTACAATGAGCAGTTCTTC.